This T cell receptor beta chain derives from a study of regulatory T cells in long-lasting Graves disease. Study results and limitations: New patients shared about a thousand public clonotypes, fewer than the roughly 2,600 shared by persistent patients.

Time point reported: newly diagnosed GD, antithyroid drugs for less than 3 months. PBMC RNA was the source of the TCR library. With iRepertoire HTBI primers and Arm-PCR of CDR3 regions, TCR beta libraries were built. TCRdb analysed the multiplex PCR reads with MiXCR anew, one entry per CDR3 protein. The sample includes roughly 500,000 distinct CDR3 sequences, about 13% of them seen just once. This clonotype was detected many times. Its target is not known. Another study also made use of these data, one on T cells in Graves' hyperthyroidism and ophthalmopathy.

The specimen comprised peripheral blood mononuclear cells (PBMCs), sampled at new diagnosis, from a patient treated with antithyroid drugs. The TCR originated in a man aged 30-40 years with Graves disease.

The CDR3 coding sequence is TGTGCCAGCAATGAAGCGGGGAGCTCCTACGAGCAGTACTTC. It encodes CASNEAGSSYEQYF. The rearrangement joins TRBV7-9 to TRBJ2-7, with 7 bases aligning to TRBD2. The CDR3 contains 14 residues. CDR1 and CDR2 (germline): SEHNR, FQNEAQ (reference sequence). Trimming cost V 7 bases and J 0 bases; bases outside gene matches: 6.